Listed below are T cell receptor beta chains from one sample, sequenced in a study of human T cells and chemical hapten exposure. Each CDR3 protein is one row after TCRdb ran MiXCR on the RACE reads. The sample shows some 350,000 distinct CDR3 sequences, 6% to 8.5% of them seen only once. This sample comprised whole blood, obtained in connection with sensitization to the hapten diphenylcyclopropenone (DPC). These receptors were obtained from a woman between 18 and 29 years old with alopecia areata. Some clones in this sample may be carry-over from other donors' samples. Each CDR3 is given with its conserved first and last residue. Fields, in order: clone size, D gene, J gene, V gene, CDR3 protein. A D gene is named only where the DNA matches it firmly. Clone sizes are given selectively: once, few, many, or a class where the clone is expanded.

abundance: .; d_gene: .; j_gene: TRBJ2-4; v_gene: TRBV4-1; CDR3aa: CASSPLLLAKNIQYF
abundance: few; d_gene: TRBD1; j_gene: TRBJ2-3; v_gene: TRBV4-3; CDR3aa: CASSQDYGTGGIEDTQYF
abundance: few; d_gene: .; j_gene: TRBJ2-3; v_gene: TRBV3-1; CDR3aa: CASSQGGGRVTQYF
abundance: .; d_gene: .; j_gene: TRBJ1-1; v_gene: TRBV6-5; CDR3aa: CASSFSGQGSYTEAFF
abundance: .; d_gene: .; j_gene: TRBJ1-2; v_gene: TRBV6-2/TRBV6-3; CDR3aa: CASSHGGRSNGYTF
abundance: .; d_gene: .; j_gene: TRBJ1-1; v_gene: TRBV12-3/TRBV12-4; CDR3aa: CASSLQGVGSTEAFF
abundance: few; d_gene: .; j_gene: TRBJ2-3; v_gene: TRBV15; CDR3aa: CATSGHPTDTQYF
abundance: few; d_gene: .; j_gene: TRBJ1-1; v_gene: TRBV2; CDR3aa: CASSLNQGLDTEAFF
abundance: .; d_gene: .; j_gene: TRBJ2-7; v_gene: TRBV6-1; CDR3aa: CASSEWLGTYEQYF
abundance: few; d_gene: .; j_gene: TRBJ1-5; v_gene: TRBV4-3; CDR3aa: CASSQDLSTGEQPQHF
abundance: many; d_gene: TRBD1; j_gene: TRBJ2-2; v_gene: TRBV6-2/TRBV6-3; CDR3aa: CASIKTGTGELFF
abundance: many; d_gene: .; j_gene: TRBJ1-1; v_gene: TRBV6-5; CDR3aa: CASKGAEAFF
abundance: .; d_gene: TRBD1; j_gene: TRBJ1-1; v_gene: TRBV7-9; CDR3aa: CASSSVDRVGAFF
abundance: .; d_gene: TRBD1; j_gene: TRBJ1-4; v_gene: TRBV12-3/TRBV12-4; CDR3aa: CASGRQGSEKLFF
abundance: few; d_gene: TRBD2; j_gene: TRBJ2-4; v_gene: TRBV5-1; CDR3aa: CASSWPPSGGLAKNIQYF
abundance: .; d_gene: .; j_gene: TRBJ1-1; v_gene: TRBV5-5; CDR3aa: CASSPPPSGVSTEAFF
abundance: .; d_gene: TRBD2; j_gene: TRBJ2-7; v_gene: TRBV9; CDR3aa: CASSVTAGAAYEQYF
abundance: .; d_gene: TRBD1; j_gene: TRBJ1-5; v_gene: TRBV29-1; CDR3aa: CSVADQGGGNQPQHF